The 12 T cell receptor beta chains below all came from one sample that was sequenced in a study of tumor and adjacent non-tumor tissue in lung cancer. RNA was extracted from bulk tissue without any cell sorting. The library came from three nested PCR rounds adapted from ARM-PCR protocols. In TCRdb, the multiplex PCR reads were re-called with MiXCR into one record per CDR3 protein. The sample yields 100,000 to 120,000 distinct CDR3 sequences, 84% seen once. The sample consisted of lung tumor tissue. The receptor source for this set is a man in his sixties or seventies with non-small cell lung cancer.

Comments on this clonotype: One junction end does not reproduce the germline sequence, and a read error may be involved. The V gene is TRBV4-2, the J gene TRBJ2-1, with 9 bases aligning to TRBD1. Germline values: CDR1 LGHNA, CDR2 YNFKEQ. The CDR3 has 14 amino acids. The CDR3 region is CSSSHPGQGPFQIF. In DNA, the CDR3 is TGTTCCAGCAGCCACCCAGGACAGGGGCCCTTCCAGATCTTC.

The chain couples TRBV12-3 or TRBV12-4 to TRBJ2-5; no definite D call. The CDR3 spans 15 residues. With 5 bases removed from V and 5 bases from J, the gap between germline ends came to 18 bases. CDR3 amino acids: CASSLGPQSRETQYF. The CDR3 bases are TGTGCCAGCAGTCTAGGGCCTCAATCGCGGGAGACCCAGTACTTC.

There are a few counts of this clonotype. The genes are TRBV20-1 and TRBJ1-6; D gene uncertain. Germline lookup yields CDR1 DFQATT and CDR2 SNEGSKA (reference sequence). V lost 5 bases to trimming and J lost 5 bases, with 31 bases between them. There are 20 residues in the CDR3. CDR3 DNA: TGCAGTGCTGGAGGCCCTAACCTTAAATCGGTACAGAGAAATAATTCACCCCTCCACTTT. This gives the protein CSAGGPNLKSVQRNNSPLHF.

As concerns this clonotype: A read error may account for a junction end that differs from germline. The V and J genes are TRBV4-2 and TRBJ2-1; 8 bases are a match to TRBD2. The V gene's germline CDR1 is LGHNA and CDR2 YNFKEQ. There are 16 residues in the CDR3. In DNA form, the CDR3 reads TGTGCCAGCTGCCAAGATCTCGGGGGGGGCGGCGATGAGCAGTTCTTC. Its protein product is CASCQDLGGGGDEQFF.

This clonotype was picked up a small number of times. At one boundary the junction diverges from the germline segment, which might be a read error. The chain is built from TRBV6-1 and TRBJ1-1; 7 nucleotides align to TRBD1. CDR1 MNHNS and CDR2 SASEGT come from the germline V gene. CDR3 length equals 14 residues. The CDR3 DNA sequence: TGTGCCAACAGTGAAGTCGAGGGGGCGACAGAAGCTTTCTTT. It is translated as CANSEVEGATEAFF.

This chain connects TRBV20-1 to TRBJ2-7, with D unresolved. V was cut by 0 bases and J by 11 bases, with 11 bases left in between. The CDR3 has 11 residues. Per the germline V gene, CDR1 is DFQATT and CDR2 is SNEGSKA (reference sequence). The CDR3 is CSARDSYEKYF. The CDR3 DNA follows: TGCAGTGCTAGAGACTCCTATGAGAAGTACTTC.

Comment on this clonotype: A read error is possible here, since a much larger clone lies one base away. The genes are TRBV5-1 and TRBJ2-5; D remains ambiguous. CDR3 length: 14 amino acids. The V and J ends lost 3 bases and 4 bases respectively, with 13 bases between them. CDR1 and CDR2 from the germline V gene are SGHRS and YFSETQ. The CDR3 nucleotides read TGCGCCAGCAGCTCGCTTGAGATGCTAGAGACCCAGTACTTC. Amino acid sequence: CASSSLEMLETQYF. The full variable domain, completed using reference TRBV5-1 and TRBJ2-5, is KAGVTQTPRYLIKTRGQQVTLSCSPISGHRSVSWYQQTPGQGLQFLFEYFSETQRNKGNFPGRFSGRQFSNSRSEMNVSTLELGDSALYLCASSSLEMLETQYFGPGTRLLVL.

Points on this clonotype: Relative to the germline gene, one junction end is altered; a read error may explain this. The gene calls are TRBV29-1 and TRBJ1-1, with 11 bases identical to TRBD1. The CDR3 has 16 amino acids. Looked up from germline, CDR1 is SQVTM and CDR2 is ANQGSEA. The CDR3 nucleotides are TGTAGCGTTGGGACAGGGGGAGTAAGTATGGACACTGAAGCTTTCTTT. Translated, it gives CSVGTGGVSMDTEAFF.

As concerns this clonotype: An end of the junction differs from the germline gene, which may be a read error. The V gene is TRBV4-1, the J gene TRBJ1-6; D unclear. The CDR3 loop spans 16 amino acids. Per germline, CDR1 MGHRA and CDR2 YSYEKL. The DNA of the CDR3 is TGCACCAGCAGCCAAGGCTTTGCAGTTTATAATTCACCCCTCCACTTT. It translates to CTSSQGFAVYNSPLHF.

Of note for this clonotype: One end of the junction is discordant with germline, which a read error may explain. The chain carries TRBV5-4 and TRBJ1-2; D is unresolved. Per germline, CDR1 SGHNT and CDR2 YYREEE (reference sequence). The CDR3 is 14 amino acids. In DNA form, the CDR3 reads TGTGCCAGCAGCTTGAGTACAGCCTTTTATGGCTATACCTTC. This codes for CASSLSTAFYGYTF. The full variable domain, its missing parts supplied by reference TRBV5-4 and TRBJ1-2, is ETGVTQSPTHLIKTRGQQVTLRCSSQSGHNTVSWYQQALGQGPQFIFQYYREEENGRGNFPPRFSGLQFPNYSSELNVNALELDDSALYLCASSLSTAFYGYTFGSGTRLTVV.

This clonotype was seen many times. The chain couples TRBV28 to TRBJ2-6; TRBD1 or TRBD2 may be the D gene (6 bases each). In germline, CDR1 is MDHEN, CDR2 SYDVKM. The CDR3 is made up of 15 amino acids. Trimming cost V 5 bases and J 3 bases, with 11 bases left between them. CDR3 sequence reads: CASSKQGGGANVLTF. CDR3 sequence (DNA): TGTGCCAGCAGTAAACAGGGAGGTGGGGCCAACGTCCTGACTTTC. Full variable domain (missing parts from reference TRBV28 and TRBJ2-6): DVKVTQSSRYLVKRTGEKVFLECVQDMDHENMFWYRQDPGLGLRLIYFSYDVKMKEKGDIPEGYSVSREKKERFSLILESASTNQTSMYLCASSKQGGGANVLTFGAGSRLTVL.

With respect to this clonotype: Because the CDR3 is missing its conserved closing phenylalanine or tryptophan, this is likely a read error. The chain is built from TRBV10-3 and TRBJ2-1; 7 nucleotides align to TRBD1. The CDR3 has 13 amino acids. The germline V gene has CDR1 ENHRY and CDR2 SYGVKD. CDR3 nucleotide sequence: TGTGTCAGCCGGGACAGCTCCTACAATGAGCAGTTCGTC. This sequence encodes CVSRDSSYNEQFV.